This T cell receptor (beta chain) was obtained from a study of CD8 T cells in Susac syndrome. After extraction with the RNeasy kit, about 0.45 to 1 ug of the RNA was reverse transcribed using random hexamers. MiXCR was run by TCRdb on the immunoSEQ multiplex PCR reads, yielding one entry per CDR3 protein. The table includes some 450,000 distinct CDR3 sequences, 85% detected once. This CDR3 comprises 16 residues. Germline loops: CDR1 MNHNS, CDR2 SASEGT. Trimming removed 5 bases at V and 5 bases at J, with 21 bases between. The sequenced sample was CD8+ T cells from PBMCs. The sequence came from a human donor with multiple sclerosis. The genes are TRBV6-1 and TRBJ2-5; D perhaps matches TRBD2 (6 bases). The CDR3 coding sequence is TGTGCCAGCAGTCCCCCGGTACCTAGCGCCGGGGAGACCCAGTACTTC. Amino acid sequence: CASSPPVPSAGETQYF.